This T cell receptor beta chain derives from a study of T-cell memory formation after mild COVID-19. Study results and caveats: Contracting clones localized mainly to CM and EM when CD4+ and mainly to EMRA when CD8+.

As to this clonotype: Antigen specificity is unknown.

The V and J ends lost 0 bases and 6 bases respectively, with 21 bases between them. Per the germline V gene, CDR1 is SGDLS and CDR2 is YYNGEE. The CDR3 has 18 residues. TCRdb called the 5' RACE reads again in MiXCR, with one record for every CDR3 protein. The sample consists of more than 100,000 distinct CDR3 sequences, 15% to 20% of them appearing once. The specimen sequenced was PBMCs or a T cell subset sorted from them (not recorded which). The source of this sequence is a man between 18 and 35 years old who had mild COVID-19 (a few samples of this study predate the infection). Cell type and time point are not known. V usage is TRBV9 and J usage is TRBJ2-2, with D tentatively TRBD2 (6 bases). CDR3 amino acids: CASSVAGTSSPRAGELFF. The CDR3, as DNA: TGTGCCAGCAGCGTAGCTGGGACTTCTAGCCCGCGCGCCGGGGAGCTGTTTTTT. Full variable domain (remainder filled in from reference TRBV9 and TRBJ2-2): DSGVTQTPKHLITATGQRVTLRCSPRSGDLSVYWYQQSLDQGLQFLIQYYNGEERAKGNILERFSAQQFPDLHSELNLSSLELGDSALYFCASSVAGTSSPRAGELFFGEGSRLTVL.